These T cell receptor beta chains were read from a single sample in a study of T cells in Graves' hyperthyroidism and ophthalmopathy. MiXCR was run by TCRdb on the multiplex PCR reads, yielding one entry per CDR3 protein. The data hold around 600,000 distinct CDR3 sequences, with approximately 15% observed a single time. Sequencing was carried out using blood. These receptors came from a woman between 18 and 30 years old with Graves' ophthalmopathy. Each CDR3 is given with its conserved first and last residue. Not all rows give a size; the values are once, few, many and, for expanded clones, a class.

many,TRBJ1-1,TRBV6-2/TRBV6-3,CASSYSLMNTEAFF
.,TRBJ1-2,TRBV4-1,CASSQEFPGDYGYTF
many,TRBJ1-1,TRBV28,CASSPPGTGNLGEAFF
few,TRBJ2-1,TRBV20-1,CSASLPASENEQFF
.,TRBJ2-2,TRBV7-9,CASMKGAGELFF
.,TRBJ1-1,TRBV7-9,CASSQGQGTTEAFF
many,TRBJ2-1,TRBV7-8,CASSWGVTAEQFF
.,TRBJ2-4,TRBV4-3,CASSQEGGIAKNIQYF
once,TRBJ2-1,TRBV5-4,CASTDMPPHEQFF
many,TRBJ1-1,TRBV6-5,CASSYSTWNTEAFF
many,TRBJ2-7,TRBV27,CASKVKGTGFYEQYF
many,TRBJ1-1,TRBV6-1,CASTRTGVTEAFF
many,TRBJ2-7,TRBV12-5,CASGLTPLGTSRAYEQYF
many,TRBJ1-5,TRBV20-1,CSAWTANQPQHF
many,TRBJ1-6,TRBV28,CASSSGQRVGSPLHF
.,TRBJ2-7,TRBV18,CASSLRQGSSYEQYF
.,.,TRBV10-3,CAISQEESNQPQYF
many,TRBJ2-7,TRBV20-1,CSASVQGDRGEQYF
many,TRBJ1-1,TRBV5-1,CASSLAWYQGSTEAFF
many,TRBJ2-1,TRBV5-1,CASSQAGTSGIF
few,TRBJ2-2,TRBV12-3/TRBV12-4,CASSFSGRATGELFF
many,TRBJ2-3,TRBV20-1,CSARDRDFGSTDTQYF
many,TRBJ1-2,TRBV2,CASRTVNYGYTF
many,TRBJ2-3,TRBV2,CASSVSDVDTQYF
few,TRBJ2-1,TRBV4-1,CASSQARLAEYNEQFF
many,TRBJ1-6,TRBV18,CASSVEDRDNSPLHF
many,TRBJ2-7,TRBV20-1,CSARDLTGWGSGEQYF
many,TRBJ2-3,TRBV7-9,CASSPGQVRDTQYF
many,TRBJ2-5,TRBV7-3,CASSLSGTEQETQYF
many,TRBJ2-5,TRBV3-1,CASRIKKTQYF
.,TRBJ2-1,TRBV7-6,CASSSPKRGSSYNEQLF
many,TRBJ2-3,TRBV12-3/TRBV12-4,CASGPERELDTQYF
many,TRBJ2-2,TRBV13,CASSLGNLGELFF
many,TRBJ2-1,TRBV28,CASSFGGSKGQGNNEQFF
few,TRBJ1-6,TRBV18,CASSPSGGQLNSPLHF
many,TRBJ2-5,TRBV20-1,CSAGLGQETQYF
.,TRBJ2-5,TRBV27,CASSSGAYQGLTGGWETQYF